This entry lists 15 T cell receptor beta chains sequenced from one sample in a study of blood T cell repertoires in COVID-19. Profiling relied on immunoSEQ multiplex PCR, and the TCRdb table lists in-frame clones only, not all of them. The sample records about 94,000 clones, roughly 84% being singletons. Source material: peripheral blood. These receptors were collected from a woman aged 80 or over with acute or convalescent COVID-19.

The chain couples TRBV5-4 to TRBJ1-1, with D hard to call. Germline V gene data show CDR1 as SGHNT and CDR2 as YYREEE (reference sequence). The CDR3 extends over 14 amino acids. The ends were cut back, 3 bases at V and 6 bases at J, with 15 bases in the middle. This CDR3 is CASSSSRELAEAFF. The CDR3 coding sequence is TGTGCCAGCAGCTCATCAAGAGAGCTTGCTGAAGCTTTCTTT.

The chain joins TRBV4-2 to TRBJ1-1; D gene ambiguous. V dropped 4 bases and J dropped 2 bases, with 11 bases sitting between them. Germline values: CDR1 LGHNA, CDR2 YNFKEQ. CDR3 length: 14 amino acids. The CDR3 protein is CASSPTTPNTEAFF. The DNA for the CDR3 is TGTGCCAGCAGCCCCACGACACCTAACACTGAAGCTTTCTTT.

V and J are TRBV5-1 and TRBJ2-7; the D gene is possibly TRBD2 (5 bases). The CDR3 is made up of 13 amino acids. In germline, CDR1 is SGHRS, CDR2 YFSETQ. The V end lost 4 bases, the J end lost 3 bases, and 11 bases lay between the germline ends. The DNA for the CDR3 is TGCGCCAGCAGCCTGGACGGGAACTACGAGCAGTACTTC. It translates to CASSLDGNYEQYF.

V usage is TRBV11-2 and J usage is TRBJ1-1; a possible D gene is TRBD1 (6 bases). Germline CDR1 SGHAT, CDR2 FQNNGV. The length of the CDR3 is 15 residues. Trimming shortened V by 5 bases and J by 1 base, and 14 bases separated the two germline ends. The DNA of the CDR3 is TGTGCCAGCAGCCCCACGTGGGGGCAGAACACTGAAGCTTTCTTT. Amino acids: CASSPTWGQNTEAFF. The variable domain in full, with the rest retrieved from reference TRBV11-2 and TRBJ1-1, is EAGVAQSPRYKIIEKRQSVAFWCNPISGHATLYWYQQILGQGPKLLIQFQNNGVVDDSQLPKDRFSAERLKGVDSTLKIQPAKLEDSAVYLCASSPTWGQNTEAFFGQGTRLTVV.

This rearrangement joins TRBV4-1 to TRBJ2-7; TRBD2 matches at 12 bases. The CDR3 sequence is 16 residues long. Trimming removed 4 bases from V and 9 bases from J; junction bases left unmatched: 13. The germline V gene has CDR1 MGHRA and CDR2 YSYEKL. Here the CDR3 DNA reads TGCGCCAGCAGCCCGTCCGGGACTAGCGGGCTAGGAGGGCAGTACTTC. Its translation: CASSPSGTSGLGGQYF.

The chain joins TRBV6-5 to TRBJ1-1; 7 bases match TRBD1. The CDR3 has 14 amino acids. Looked up from germline, CDR1 is MNHEY and CDR2 is SVGAGI. V dropped 5 bases and J dropped 4; count of bases not matched to a gene: 7. CDR3 nucleotides: TGTGCCAGCAGTCCGCGGGCAGGGGGCACTGAAGCTTTCTTT. Translation gives CASSPRAGGTEAFF.

This clone was picked up a small number of times. The chain links TRBV24-1 to TRBJ1-1; D not certain. This CDR3 comprises 13 residues. The V gene lost 5 bases and the J gene lost 8 bases, with 14 bases spanning the gap. Per germline, CDR1 KGHDR and CDR2 SFDVKD. CDR3 bases: TGTGCCACCAGTGGCTTTGCGGGCCCCGAAGCTTTCTTT. It is translated as CATSGFAGPEAFF.

The chain has TRBV5-4 and TRBJ1-2, with a possible D match to TRBD1 (5 bases). V was clipped by 7 bases and J by 8 bases, with 21 bases between them. CDR1 is SGHNT, CDR2 YYREEE, per germline (reference sequence). This CDR3 contains 14 residues. The chain's CDR3 is CASSASKGLSGYTF. The CDR3 nucleotides read TGTGCCAGCTCCGCTTCAAAGGGGCTAAGCGGCTACACCTTC.

V is TRBV4-2 and J is TRBJ2-7; 9 nucleotides line up with TRBD2. The CDR3 length is 15 residues. V dropped 4 bases and J dropped 5; count of bases not matched to a gene: 9. The germline V gene encodes CDR1 LGHNA and CDR2 YNFKEQ. Written as DNA, the CDR3 is TGTGCCAGCAGCCGCACCCTAGCGGGATTCGACGAGCAGTACTTC. It is translated as CASSRTLAGFDEQYF.

The V gene is TRBV19, the J gene TRBJ2-2; tentatively, D is TRBD1 (6 bases). The CDR3 totals 14 residues. Per germline, CDR1 LNHDA and CDR2 SQIVND (reference sequence). V lost 9 bases and J 1 base, leaving 12 bases between the germline ends. For the CDR3, the DNA is TGTGCCAGCCGACAGGAATTGAACACCGGGGAGCTGTTTTTT. Its protein is CASRQELNTGELFF.

The chain combines TRBV5-4 with TRBJ2-3; 10 bases map to TRBD2. The CDR3 is made up of 16 amino acids. Germline CDR1 is SGHNT and CDR2 is YYREEE (reference sequence). The J segment lost 0 bases and the V segment lost 4 bases, leaving 5 bases of the junction unmatched. CDR3 region: CASSQKLAGSTDTQYF. The CDR3 coding sequence is TGTGCCAGCAGCCAAAAACTAGCGGGAAGCACAGATACGCAGTATTTT.

J is TRBJ1-3 and V is TRBV24-1; no clear D. Trimming took 5 bases from V and 5 from J, leaving 15 bases between them. Germline V lookup: CDR1 KGHDR, CDR2 SFDVKD. The CDR3 spans 15 residues. The CDR3 nucleotides read TGTGCCACCAGTGCCCAAGGAGGGAAAAGAAACACCATATATTTT. Translation gives CATSAQGGKRNTIYF.

The rearrangement joins TRBV19 to TRBJ1-2; D unresolved. CDR3 length: 14 residues. Germline CDR1 reads LNHDA; CDR2 reads SQIVND (reference sequence). V dropped 3 bases and J dropped 5 bases, with 13 bases sitting between them. In nucleotides, the CDR3 is TGTGCCAGTAGTATTGGCCAGTTGCTTTATGGCTACACCTTC. Translated, it gives CASSIGQLLYGYTF.

The chain joins TRBV7-2 to TRBJ2-7, with TRBD1 matching 9 bases. The CDR3 extends over 15 amino acids. The junction had 8 bases not matched to a gene; V was cut back by 5 bases and J by 3 bases. The germline gives CDR1 SGHTA, CDR2 FQGNSA. The CDR3: CASSATGTGNYEQYF. Here the CDR3 DNA reads TGTGCCAGCAGCGCCACCGGGACAGGGAACTACGAGCAGTACTTC.

The chain is built from TRBV5-1 and TRBJ2-2, with a possible D match to TRBD1 (6 bases). Germline lookup yields CDR1 SGHRS and CDR2 YFSETQ. V was pared by 0 bases and J by 6 bases, with 18 bases between. The CDR3 extends over 17 amino acids. CDR3 nucleotides: TGCGCCAGCAGCTTGGACGTAGGGCAGGGGATTGCCGGGGAGCTGTTTTTT. Translated, it gives CASSLDVGQGIAGELFF. Variable domain in full (rest from reference TRBV5-1 and TRBJ2-2): KAGVTQTPRYLIKTRGQQVTLSCSPISGHRSVSWYQQTPGQGLQFLFEYFSETQRNKGNFPGRFSGRQFSNSRSEMNVSTLELGDSALYLCASSLDVGQGIAGELFFGEGSRLTVL.